These T cell receptor beta chains were read from a single sample in a study of Graves' ophthalmopathy and Graves' hyperthyroidism. Each CDR3 protein is one row after TCRdb ran MiXCR on the multiplex PCR reads. This sample has about 480,000 distinct CDR3 sequences, with over 13% found just once. Sequenced input: blood. The receptor set was obtained from a young woman with Graves' ophthalmopathy. The CDR3 runs from the conserved cysteine through the conserved F or W.

J gene,V gene,CDR3 protein
TRBJ2-2,TRBV2,CASSESLGPGELFF
TRBJ2-7,TRBV6-5,CASRLTVEQYF
TRBJ1-2,TRBV9,CASSDRDGLNYGYTF
TRBJ2-7,TRBV6-5,CASSYTPGTGSYEQYF
TRBJ2-5,TRBV19,CASSQTRGTQETQYF
TRBJ2-7,TRBV20-1,CSARRTGAFYEQYF
TRBJ1-5,TRBV6-5,CASSYSRRGQNQPQHF
TRBJ1-1,TRBV30,CAWSVYGGTTEAFF
TRBJ2-3,TRBV30,CAWSSGGVTDTQYF
TRBJ1-5,TRBV5-8,CASTLDRRNQPQHF
TRBJ2-7,TRBV28,CASSRPLASGVTYEQYF
TRBJ2-5,TRBV28,CARPQETQYF
TRBJ1-1,TRBV2,CASRVSPYMDTEAFF
TRBJ2-7,TRBV4-1,CASSSRGGTGIYEQYF
TRBJ1-2,TRBV28,CASSGLYYGYTF
TRBJ1-3,TRBV11-1,CASSPGGYRGSGNTIYF
TRBJ2-7,TRBV5-1,CASSYRGLYEQYF
TRBJ1-2,TRBV28,CASSLRPAFSGYTF
TRBJ2-7,TRBV18,CASSLGTRTTMQYF
TRBJ2-7,TRBV28,CASTDPGTSGSYEQYF
TRBJ2-7,TRBV6-5,CASSYRGRGRDEQYF
TRBJ2-7,TRBV30,CAWNPTWSDGEQYF
TRBJ1-1,TRBV6-2/TRBV6-3,CASSYLGQGNTEAFF
TRBJ1-5,TRBV6-1,CASSEGPGRSWNQPQHF
TRBJ2-7,TRBV20-1,CSARGTSGAPYEQYF
TRBJ2-7,TRBV6-1,CASSEHNSYEQYF
TRBJ1-1,TRBV11-1,CASSIILRGAEDTEAFF
TRBJ1-1,TRBV6-1,CASRRLENTEAFF
TRBJ2-7,TRBV11-2,CASSWPGQGLYEQYF
TRBJ2-7,TRBV29-1,CSVEGVQYEQYF
TRBJ2-7,TRBV30,CAWATGIYEQYF
TRBJ2-3,TRBV2,CASSQPLGLAGRSTDTQYF
TRBJ1-5,TRBV6-1,CASSGQGAKGAQPQHF
TRBJ2-7,TRBV18,CASSPPAGLDSYEQYF
TRBJ1-1,TRBV12-3/TRBV12-4,CASSIGRAEAFF
TRBJ1-2,TRBV29-1,CSVEVSYGYTF
TRBJ1-2,TRBV2,CASSPPTGTYGYTF
TRBJ2-7,TRBV11-3,CASRDPSGGASQQYF
TRBJ2-5,TRBV15,CATSNRLAGGETQYF
TRBJ2-1,TRBV6-5,CASRGQGRNEQFF
TRBJ2-7,TRBV28,CASTTSGEALVGEQYF
TRBJ1-5,TRBV6-1,CASSEDSGGNQPQHF
TRBJ2-7,TRBV6-1,CASRLGLNYEQYF
TRBJ1-2,TRBV28,CASSLRDAYGYTF
TRBJ1-4,TRBV6-2/TRBV6-3,CASSARGDGMRNEKLFF
TRBJ1-1,TRBV30,CAWTLGGRRAEAFF
TRBJ1-2,TRBV20-1,CSASDWETGYGYTF
TRBJ1-1,TRBV6-1,CASRQGAKNTEAFF
TRBJ2-7,TRBV27,CASSWGTSGSGSEQYF
TRBJ2-2,TRBV11-2,CASSLPGHTNTGELFF
TRBJ2-7,TRBV18,CASSPSRIDEQYF
TRBJ2-2,TRBV6-2/TRBV6-3,CASSDRANANTGELFF
TRBJ1-2,TRBV20-1,CSRRRPGSDYGYTF
TRBJ1-2,TRBV18,CASSPTRQGFVVFGYTF